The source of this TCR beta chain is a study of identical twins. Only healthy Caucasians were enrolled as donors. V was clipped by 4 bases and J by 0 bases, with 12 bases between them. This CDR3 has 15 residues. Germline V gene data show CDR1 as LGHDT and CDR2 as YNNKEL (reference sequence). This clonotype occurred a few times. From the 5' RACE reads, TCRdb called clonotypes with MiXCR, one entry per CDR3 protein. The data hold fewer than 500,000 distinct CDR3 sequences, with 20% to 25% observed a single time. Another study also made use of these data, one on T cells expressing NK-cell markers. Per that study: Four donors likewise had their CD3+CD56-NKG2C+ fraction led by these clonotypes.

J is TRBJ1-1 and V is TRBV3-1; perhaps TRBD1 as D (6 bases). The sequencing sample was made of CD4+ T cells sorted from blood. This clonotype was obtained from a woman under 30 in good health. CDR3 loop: CASSRLRGMNTEAFF. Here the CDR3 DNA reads TGTGCCAGCAGCCGCCTGAGGGGGATGAACACTGAAGCTTTCTTT.